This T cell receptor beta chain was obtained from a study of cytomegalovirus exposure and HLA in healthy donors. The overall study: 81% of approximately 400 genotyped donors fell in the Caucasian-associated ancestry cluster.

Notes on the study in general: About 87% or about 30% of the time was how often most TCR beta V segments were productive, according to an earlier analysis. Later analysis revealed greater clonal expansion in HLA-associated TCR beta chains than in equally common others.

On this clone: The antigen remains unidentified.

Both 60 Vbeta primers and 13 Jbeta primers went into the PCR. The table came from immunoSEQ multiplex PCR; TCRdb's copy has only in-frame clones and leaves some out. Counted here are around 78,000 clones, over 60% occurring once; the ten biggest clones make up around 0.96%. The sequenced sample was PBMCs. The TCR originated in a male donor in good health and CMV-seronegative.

The CDR3 reads CASSKEGGPYEQYF. CDR3 coding DNA: TGTGCCAGCAGTAAAGAGGGGGGGCCCTACGAGCAGTACTTC. The V call is TRBV27, the J call TRBJ2-7; a weak D match, TRBD2 (7 bases). CDR1 MNHEY and CDR2 SMNVEV come from the germline V gene (reference sequence). This CDR3 has 14 residues. The V end lost 5 bases, the J end lost 2 bases, and 13 bases lay between the germline ends.